This T cell receptor (beta chain) derives from a study of blood T cells in healthy people across ages. V was cut by 8 bases and J by 0 bases, with 8 bases left in between. This CDR3 spans 12 amino acids. Germline assignment: CDR1 MNHEY and CDR2 SMNVEV (reference sequence). General observations from the study: Long-lived donors carried more naive CD4+ cells and greater diversity than aged donors.

Then a second PCR, running roughly 7 to 12 cycles, was carried out with a sample-barcoded 5' primer and a J-beta primer mix. TCRdb reprocessed the 5' RACE reads with MiXCR, giving one entry per CDR3 protein. The sample carries roughly 1 million distinct CDR3 sequences, under 30% recorded once. This clonotype was found a few times. Its antigen is currently unknown. The data also belong to a second study, concerning T cells of mothers and their children.

The sequencing sample was made of blood. This receptor was identified in a girl aged 2-10 years in good health. The genes are TRBV27 and TRBJ2-7; D is unclear. In DNA, the CDR3 is TGTGCCAGCGGGGTTAGCTCCTACGAGCAGTACTTC. This gives the protein CASGVSSYEQYF.